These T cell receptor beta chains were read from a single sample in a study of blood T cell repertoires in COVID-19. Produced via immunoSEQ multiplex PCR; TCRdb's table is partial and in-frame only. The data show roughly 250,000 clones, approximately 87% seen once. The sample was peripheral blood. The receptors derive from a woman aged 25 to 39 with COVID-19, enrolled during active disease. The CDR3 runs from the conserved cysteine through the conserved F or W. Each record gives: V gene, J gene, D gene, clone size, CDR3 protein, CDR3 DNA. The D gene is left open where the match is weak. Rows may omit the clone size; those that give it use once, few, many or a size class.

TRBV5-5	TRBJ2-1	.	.	CASSPEVAASSYNEQFF	TGTGCCAGCAGCCCCGAGGTGGCCGCTTCTTCCTACAATGAGCAGTTCTTC
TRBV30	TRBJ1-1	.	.	CAWSAGLYTEAFF	TGTGCCTGGAGTGCAGGACTGTACACTGAAGCTTTCTTT
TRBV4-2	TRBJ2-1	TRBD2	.	CASSPLAGGYNEQFF	TGTGCCAGCAGCCCCCTAGCGGGGGGGTACAATGAGCAGTTCTTC
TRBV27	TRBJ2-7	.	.	CASSDRYAYEQYF	TGTGCCAGCAGTGACAGGTATGCCTACGAGCAGTACTTC
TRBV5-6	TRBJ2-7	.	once	CASSLYRGHPYEQYF	TGTGCCAGCAGCTTGTACCGGGGACACCCCTACGAGCAGTACTTC
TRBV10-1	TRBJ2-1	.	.	CASSEYSSSYNEQFF	TGCGCCAGCAGTGAGTACTCCTCATCCTACAATGAGCAGTTCTTC
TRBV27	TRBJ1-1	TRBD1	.	CASSLSLGQSFEAFF	TGTGCCAGCAGTTTATCGTTGGGACAGAGTTTTGAAGCTTTCTTT
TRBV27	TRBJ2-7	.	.	CASSLSVGGTSYEQYF	TGTGCCAGCAGTTTATCGGTTGGAGGCACAAGCTACGAGCAGTACTTC
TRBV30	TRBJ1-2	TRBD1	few	CAWSHKTGRLNYGYTF	TGTGCCTGGAGTCACAAGACAGGGAGACTAAACTATGGCTACACCTTC
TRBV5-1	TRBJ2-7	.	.	CASHLGEGEQYF	TGCGCCAGCCACCTCGGGGAAGGCGAGCAGTACTTC